Below, one TCR beta chain is given with its context. The antigen is unknown. A roughly 120-subject validation cohort, separate from the approximately 670-subject first cohort, supplied the donors. The V end lost 5 bases, the J end lost 1 base, and 23 bases lay between the germline ends. Germline-derived CDR1 and CDR2 are LNHDA and SQIVND (reference sequence). This CDR3 comprises 18 residues. This sample was taken from a study of cytomegalovirus exposure and HLA in healthy donors. Produced via immunoSEQ multiplex PCR; TCRdb's table is partial and in-frame only. This sample carries some 240,000 clones, 86% of them seen once, and the ten largest clones take around 1.3%. Findings of the study overall: The study recorded 150 to 200 TCR beta chains that were cytomegalovirus-associated. Three CMV-associated chains proved CMV antigen-specific in vitro. Most sequenced TCRs were rare (though some public TCRs occurred in many donors).

This sequence joins TRBV19 and TRBJ1-2, with D possibly being TRBD1 (6 bases). This TCR was sampled from a woman in her twenties or thirties in good health and CMV-seropositive. The sample taken for sequencing was PBMCs. The CDR3 DNA follows: TGTGCCAGTAGTGCACACAGGGCCTCCCCGACCATTAACTATGGCTACACCTTC. This codes for CASSAHRASPTINYGYTF. Complete variable domain (other parts from reference TRBV19 and TRBJ1-2): DGGITQSPKYLFRKEGQNVTLSCEQNLNHDAMYWYRQDPGQGLRLIYYSQIVNDFQKGDIAEGYSVSREKKESFPLTVTSAQKNPTAFYLCASSAHRASPTINYGYTFGSGTRLTVV.